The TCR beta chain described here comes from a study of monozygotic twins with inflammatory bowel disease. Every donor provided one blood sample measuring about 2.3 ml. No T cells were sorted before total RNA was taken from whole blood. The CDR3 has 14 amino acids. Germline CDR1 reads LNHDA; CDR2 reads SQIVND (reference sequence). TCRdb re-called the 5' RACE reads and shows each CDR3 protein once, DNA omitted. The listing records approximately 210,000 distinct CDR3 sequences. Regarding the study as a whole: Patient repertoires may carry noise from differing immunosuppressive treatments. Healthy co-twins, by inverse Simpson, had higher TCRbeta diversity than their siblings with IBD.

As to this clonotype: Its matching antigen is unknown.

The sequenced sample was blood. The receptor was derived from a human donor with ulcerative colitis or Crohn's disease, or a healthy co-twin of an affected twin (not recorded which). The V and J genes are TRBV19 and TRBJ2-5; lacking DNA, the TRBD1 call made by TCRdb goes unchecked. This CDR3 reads CASTPGGGTGTQYF.